This TCR delta chain was retrieved from a study of gamma-delta chains in newborns, infants, children. Turning to the study itself: Polyclonal expansion of innate γδ T cells after birth follows microbial exposure.

This clone occurred a few times. Germline V gene data show CDR1 as GEAIGNYY and CDR2 as EKD. Trimming at V came to 2 bases and at J to 2 bases, leaving 12 bases not matched to a gene. The length of the CDR3 is 21 residues. TCRdb reran clone calling via CATT on the reads. The data show 7,000 or so delta-chain clones, 0.65% to 0.8% seen once. The chain couples TRDV2 to TRDJ3; 12 positions agree with TRDD3. The clonotype was recovered from a child who was a newborn, infant or young child, either healthy, febrile or measles-vaccinated (not recorded which). The sequenced sample consisted of blood. CDR3 bases: TGTGCCTGTGACATCGTACGTACTGGGGGATACATCCCCTGGGACACCCGACAGATGTTTTTC. Its translation is CACDIVRTGGYIPWDTRQMFF.